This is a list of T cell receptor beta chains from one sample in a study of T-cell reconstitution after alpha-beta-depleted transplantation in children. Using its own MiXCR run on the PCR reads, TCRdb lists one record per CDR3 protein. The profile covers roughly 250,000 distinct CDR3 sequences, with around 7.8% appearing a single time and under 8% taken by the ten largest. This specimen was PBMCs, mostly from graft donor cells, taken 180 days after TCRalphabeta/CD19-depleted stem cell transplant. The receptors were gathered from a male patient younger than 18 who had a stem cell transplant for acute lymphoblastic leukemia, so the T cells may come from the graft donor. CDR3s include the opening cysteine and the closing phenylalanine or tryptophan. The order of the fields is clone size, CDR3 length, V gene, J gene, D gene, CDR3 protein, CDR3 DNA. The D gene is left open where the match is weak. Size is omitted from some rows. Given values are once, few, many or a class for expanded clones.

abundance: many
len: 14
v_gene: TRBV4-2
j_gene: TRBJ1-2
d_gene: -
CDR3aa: CASSQDGGDYGYTF
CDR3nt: TGTGCCAGCAGCCAAGACGGCGGGGACTATGGCTACACCTTC

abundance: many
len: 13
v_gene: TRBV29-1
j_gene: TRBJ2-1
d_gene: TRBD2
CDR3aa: CSVGTSGSNEQFF
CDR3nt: TGCAGCGTTGGGACTAGCGGGAGCAATGAGCAGTTCTTC

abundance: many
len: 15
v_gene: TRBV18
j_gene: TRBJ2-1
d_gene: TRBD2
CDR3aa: CASSSLLAEYNEQFF
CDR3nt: TGTGCCAGCTCGAGCTTACTAGCGGAGTACAATGAGCAGTTCTTC

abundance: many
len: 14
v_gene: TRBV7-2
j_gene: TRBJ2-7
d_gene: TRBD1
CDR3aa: CASSASRGQSQQYF
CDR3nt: TGTGCCAGCAGCGCCAGCAGGGGGCAATCACAGCAGTACTTC

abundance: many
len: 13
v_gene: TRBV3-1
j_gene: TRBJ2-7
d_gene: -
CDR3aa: CASSQGSRDAQYF
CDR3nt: TGTGCCAGCAGCCAAGGGAGCAGGGACGCGCAGTACTTC

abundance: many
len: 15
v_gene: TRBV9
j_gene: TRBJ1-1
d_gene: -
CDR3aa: CASSVMGAGNTEAFF
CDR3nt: TGTGCCAGCAGCGTAATGGGGGCTGGGAACACTGAAGCTTTCTTT

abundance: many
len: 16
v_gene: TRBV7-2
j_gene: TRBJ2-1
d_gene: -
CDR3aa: CASSLEGGRGINEQFF
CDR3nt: TGTGCCAGCAGCTTAGAGGGGGGTAGGGGCATAAATGAGCAGTTCTTC

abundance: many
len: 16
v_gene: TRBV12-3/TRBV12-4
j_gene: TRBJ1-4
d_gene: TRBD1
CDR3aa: CASSSTARGTNEKLFF
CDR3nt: TGTGCCAGCAGTTCGACGGCCAGGGGGACTAATGAAAAACTGTTTTTT

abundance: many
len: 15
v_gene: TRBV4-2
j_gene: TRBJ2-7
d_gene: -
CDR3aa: CASSQEWGTPYEQYF
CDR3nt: TGTGCCAGCAGCCAAGAATGGGGGACACCCTACGAGCAGTACTTC

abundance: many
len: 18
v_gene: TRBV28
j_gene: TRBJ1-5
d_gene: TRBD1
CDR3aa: CASSRDREPFYSNQPQHF
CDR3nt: TGTGCCAGCAGTCGGGACAGGGAACCCTTTTATAGCAATCAGCCCCAGCATTTT

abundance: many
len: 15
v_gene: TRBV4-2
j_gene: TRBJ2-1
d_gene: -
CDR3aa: CASSFPRASGHEQFF
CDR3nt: TGTGCCAGCAGCTTCCCTAGGGCCAGCGGGCATGAGCAGTTCTTC

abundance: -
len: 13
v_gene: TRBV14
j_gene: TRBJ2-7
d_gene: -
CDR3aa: CASSQELAGEQYF
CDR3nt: TGTGCCAGCAGCCAAGAGTTAGCAGGCGAGCAGTACTTC

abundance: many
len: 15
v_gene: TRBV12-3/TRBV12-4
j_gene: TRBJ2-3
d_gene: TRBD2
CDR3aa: CASSPQASGVDTQYF
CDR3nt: TGTGCCAGCAGTCCCCAGGCTAGCGGGGTGGATACGCAGTATTTT

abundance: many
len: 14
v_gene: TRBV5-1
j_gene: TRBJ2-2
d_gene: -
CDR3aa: CASRSGQNTGELFF
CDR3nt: TGCGCCAGCAGGTCGGGACAGAACACCGGGGAGCTGTTTTTT

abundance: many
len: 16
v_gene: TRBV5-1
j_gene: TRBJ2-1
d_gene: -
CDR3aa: CASSLALGASYNEQFF
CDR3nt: TGCGCCAGCAGCTTGGCCCTGGGGGCGTCCTACAATGAGCAGTTCTTC

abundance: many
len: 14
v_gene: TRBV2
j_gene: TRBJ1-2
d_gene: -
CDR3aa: CASSDKVKPYGYTF
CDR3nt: TGTGCCAGCAGTGATAAGGTGAAACCCTATGGCTACACCTTC

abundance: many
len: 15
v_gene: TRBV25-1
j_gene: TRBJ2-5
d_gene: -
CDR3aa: CASSEYDRFWETQYF
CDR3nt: TGTGCCAGCAGTGAATACGATCGGTTCTGGGAGACCCAGTACTTC

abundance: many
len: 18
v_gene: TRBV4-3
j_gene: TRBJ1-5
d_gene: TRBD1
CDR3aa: CASSQDPTGGISNQPQHF
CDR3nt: TGCGCCAGCAGCCAAGATCCTACAGGGGGTATTAGCAATCAGCCCCAGCATTTT

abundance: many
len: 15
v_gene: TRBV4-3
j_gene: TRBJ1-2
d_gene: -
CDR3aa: CASSQDKNRPYGYTF
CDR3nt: TGCGCCAGCAGCCAAGATAAGAACAGACCTTATGGCTACACCTTC

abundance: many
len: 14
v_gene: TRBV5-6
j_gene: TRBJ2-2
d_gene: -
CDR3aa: CASSLGLDTGELFF
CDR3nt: TGTGCCAGCAGCCTAGGACTCGATACCGGGGAGCTGTTTTTT

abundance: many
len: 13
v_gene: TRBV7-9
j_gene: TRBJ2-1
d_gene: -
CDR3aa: CASSLGGHGIQFF
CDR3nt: TGTGCCAGCAGCTTAGGAGGCCACGGGATACAGTTCTTC

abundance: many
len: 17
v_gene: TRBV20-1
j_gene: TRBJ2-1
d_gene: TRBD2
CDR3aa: CSARRASGGLGKNEQFF
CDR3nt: TGCAGTGCTAGAAGGGCTAGCGGGGGCCTGGGGAAAAATGAGCAGTTCTTC

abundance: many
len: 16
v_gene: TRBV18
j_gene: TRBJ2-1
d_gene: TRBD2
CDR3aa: CASSPLAGTTYNEQFF
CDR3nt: TGTGCCAGCTCACCACTTGCCGGGACTACCTACAATGAGCAGTTCTTC

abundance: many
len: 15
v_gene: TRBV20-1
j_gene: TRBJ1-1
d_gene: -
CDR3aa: CSAGGSTGRNTEAFF
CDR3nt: TGCAGTGCTGGCGGGTCCACAGGGAGGAACACTGAAGCTTTCTTT

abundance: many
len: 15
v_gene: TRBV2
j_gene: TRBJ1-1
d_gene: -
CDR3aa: CASNSVRDINTEAFF
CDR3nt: TGTGCCAGCAATTCCGTCCGGGACATTAACACTGAAGCTTTCTTT

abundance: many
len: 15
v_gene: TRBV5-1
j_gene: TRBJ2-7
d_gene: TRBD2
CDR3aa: CASRPWTSGSGEQYF
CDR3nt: TGCGCCAGCAGACCCTGGACTAGCGGGAGCGGCGAGCAGTACTTC

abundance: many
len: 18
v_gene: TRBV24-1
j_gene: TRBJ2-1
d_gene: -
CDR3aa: CATSDSSWDWEGGNEQFF
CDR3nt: TGTGCCACCAGTGATTCCTCCTGGGACTGGGAAGGGGGTAATGAGCAGTTCTTC

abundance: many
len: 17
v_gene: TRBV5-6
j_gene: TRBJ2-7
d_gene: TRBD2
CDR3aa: CASSLWPGSGSSYEQYF
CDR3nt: TGTGCCAGCAGCTTGTGGCCCGGCAGCGGGAGCTCCTACGAGCAGTACTTC

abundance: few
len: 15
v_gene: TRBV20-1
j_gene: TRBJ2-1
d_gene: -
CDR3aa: CSARDRRSSYNEQFF
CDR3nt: TGCAGTGCTAGAGATCGCAGAAGCTCCTACAATGAGCAGTTCTTC

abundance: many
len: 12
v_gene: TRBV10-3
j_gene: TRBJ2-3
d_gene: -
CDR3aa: CAAGESTDTQYF
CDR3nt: TGTGCCGCAGGGGAGAGCACAGATACGCAGTATTTT

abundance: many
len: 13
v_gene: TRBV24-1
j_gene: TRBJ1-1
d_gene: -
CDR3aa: CATSAGRWTEAFF
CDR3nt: TGTGCCACCAGTGCAGGGCGTTGGACTGAAGCTTTCTTT

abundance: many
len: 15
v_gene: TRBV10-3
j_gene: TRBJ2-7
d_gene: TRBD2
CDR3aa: CAIMASGGAFGEQYF
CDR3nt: TGTGCCATCATGGCTAGCGGGGGGGCCTTTGGCGAGCAGTACTTC

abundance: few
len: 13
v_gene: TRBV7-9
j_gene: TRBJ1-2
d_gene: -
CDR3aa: CASSHSVINSYTF
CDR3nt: TGTGCCAGCAGCCATTCCGTGATTAATAGCTACACCTTC

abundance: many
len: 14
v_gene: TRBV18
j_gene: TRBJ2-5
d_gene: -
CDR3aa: CASSPSTGSETQYF
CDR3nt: TGTGCCAGCTCACCAAGCACAGGGAGCGAGACCCAGTACTTC

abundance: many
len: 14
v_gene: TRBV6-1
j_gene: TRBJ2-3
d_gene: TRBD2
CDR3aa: CASTRTSGTDTQYF
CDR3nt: TGTGCCAGCACCCGGACTAGCGGCACAGATACGCAGTATTTT

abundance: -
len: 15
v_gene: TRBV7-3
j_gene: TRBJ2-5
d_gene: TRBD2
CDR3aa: CASSLRREGQETQYF
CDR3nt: TGTGCCAGCAGCTTACGGCGGGAGGGTCAAGAGACCCAGTACTTC

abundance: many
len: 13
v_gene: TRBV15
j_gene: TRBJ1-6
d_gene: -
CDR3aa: CATRAGNNSPLHF
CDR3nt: TGTGCCACCCGGGCAGGGAATAATTCACCCCTCCACTTT